These T cell receptor beta chains were read from a single sample in a study of CD8 T cells in Susac syndrome. TCRdb re-called the immunoSEQ multiplex PCR reads through MiXCR, storing one row per CDR3 protein. The repertoire holds some 260,000 distinct CDR3 sequences, with just over 90% as singletons. Sample: CD4+ T cells from PBMCs. These TCRs come from a human donor with multiple sclerosis. CDR3s include the opening cysteine and the closing phenylalanine or tryptophan. Fields, in order: J gene, V gene, CDR3 length, D gene, clone size, CDR3 DNA, CDR3 protein. The D gene is left open where the match is weak. Expanded clones are given a class, and other clones once, few, many or no size at all.

>TRBJ1-5|TRBV7-2|15|TRBD1|.
TGTGCCAGCAGCAAAACGACAGGGGGCGATCAGCCCCAGCATTTT
CASSKTTGGDQPQHF
>TRBJ1-6|TRBV18|14|TRBD1|.
TGTGCCAGCTCTACTCTGGACAGGACCCCACCCCTCCACTTT
CASSTLDRTPPLHF
>TRBJ2-7|TRBV7-8|15|.|.
TGTGCCAGCAGCCCGGTGAGGGTTGGGTCCTACGAGCAGTACTTC
CASSPVRVGSYEQYF
>TRBJ1-1|TRBV7-9|14|.|.
TGTGCCAGCAGCCGGACCGATCGGAACACTGAAGCTTTCTTT
CASSRTDRNTEAFF
>TRBJ2-7|TRBV7-2|13|.|once
TGTGCCAGCAGCCCGCCCGGCACCTACGAGCAGTACTTC
CASSPPGTYEQYF
>TRBJ2-3|TRBV10-3|16|.|.
TGTGCCATCAACGGGACGGCGACCCCCCTCACAGATACGCAGTATTTT
CAINGTATPLTDTQYF
>TRBJ1-2|TRBV30|15|TRBD1|.
TGTGCCTGGAGTTCGGCAGCGACAGGGAGGGGCGGCTACACCTTC
CAWSSAATGRGGYTF
>TRBJ1-2|TRBV29-1|13|TRBD1|.
TGCAGCGTTGATCAGGGGGCGTTTAATGGCTACACCTTC
CSVDQGAFNGYTF
>TRBJ2-3|TRBV20-1|15|TRBD2|.
TGCAGTGCTAGAGAGGCTAGCGGGGGGCCAGATACGCAGTATTTT
CSAREASGGPDTQYF
>TRBJ1-2|TRBV20-1|13|.|.
TGCAGTGCGCCCGCAACTGCTAACTATGGCTACACCTTC
CSAPATANYGYTF
>TRBJ2-3|TRBV28|12|.|.
TGTGCCAGCAATCCACAATGGGGTACGCAGTATTTT
CASNPQWGTQYF
>TRBJ1-1|TRBV5-1|14|.|.
TGCGCCAGCAGCTTGGAAGGGGAGAACACTGAAGCTTTCTTT
CASSLEGENTEAFF
>TRBJ2-1|TRBV12-3/TRBV12-4|13|.|.
TGTGCCAGCAGTTTAGTCGGATACAATGAGCAGTTCTTC
CASSLVGYNEQFF
>TRBJ1-2|TRBV13|14|TRBD1|.
TGTGCCAGCAGCTTCGGGACAGGGCATGGAGGCTACACCTTC
CASSFGTGHGGYTF
>TRBJ2-4|TRBV29-1|15|.|.
TGCAGCGTTGAAGGGTATCTCGGGACGAGGGACATTCAGTACTTC
CSVEGYLGTRDIQYF
>TRBJ1-1|TRBV5-1|15|.|.
TGCGCCAGCAGCTCCCAGGGTGTTCGGAACACTGAAGCTTTCTTT
CASSSQGVRNTEAFF
>TRBJ2-5|TRBV7-9|13|.|.
TGTGCCAGCAGCGGGGGGCGGGCAGAGACCCAGTACTTC
CASSGGRAETQYF
>TRBJ2-2|TRBV9|15|.|.
TGTGCCAGCAGCCCTCTGAGAACGAACACCGGGGAGCTGTTTTTT
CASSPLRTNTGELFF
>TRBJ2-7|TRBV24-1|17|TRBD1|.
TGTGCCACCAGTGATTGGGATCCGGGACAGGGGTTTCATGAGCAGTACTTC
CATSDWDPGQGFHEQYF
>TRBJ2-1|TRBV15|14|.|.
TGTGCCACCAGCAGGCCAACTAGTACCGATGAGCAGTTCTTC
CATSRPTSTDEQFF
>TRBJ1-1|TRBV7-9|13|.|.
TGTGCCAGCAGCTTCCCGGGGGGCACTGAAGCTTTCTTT
CASSFPGGTEAFF
>TRBJ1-2|TRBV28|14|TRBD1|.
TGTGCCAGCAGTCCCGGGACAGGGTCATGGGGCTACACCTTC
CASSPGTGSWGYTF
>TRBJ1-5|TRBV3-1|13|.|.
TGTGCCAGCAGCCAAGGCGACAATCAGCCCCAGCATTTT
CASSQGDNQPQHF
>TRBJ1-1|TRBV2|18|TRBD1|.
TGTGCCAGCACGACTAGCGGGACAGGGGGATTCTGGAACACTGAAGCTTTCTTT
CASTTSGTGGFWNTEAFF
>TRBJ2-1|TRBV3-1|15|TRBD2|.
TGTGCCAGCAGCCAGCGACTAGCGGGAGGCGATGAGCAGTTCTTC
CASSQRLAGGDEQFF
>TRBJ1-2|TRBV10-3|13|TRBD1|.
TGTGCCATCAGTGATGGACAGGACTATGGCTACACCTTC
CAISDGQDYGYTF
>TRBJ2-5|TRBV9|15|TRBD2|.
TGTGCCAGCGGCTCGGGACTAGCGGACCAAGAGACCCAGTACTTC
CASGSGLADQETQYF
>TRBJ1-5|TRBV6-1|13|.|.
TGTGCCAGCAGTGGTCGGACAGATCAGCCCCAGCATTTT
CASSGRTDQPQHF
>TRBJ1-1|TRBV5-1|13|.|.
TGCGCCAGCAGCCGTCTGGGGAACACTGAAGCTTTCTTT
CASSRLGNTEAFF
>TRBJ2-2|TRBV7-3|14|.|.
TGTGCCAGCAGAGTAGCGGCGAACACCGGGGAGCTGTTTTTT
CASRVAANTGELFF
>TRBJ1-2|TRBV24-1|12|.|.
TGTGCCACCTCAAGGGATCACTATGGCTACACCTTC
CATSRDHYGYTF
>TRBJ2-1|TRBV29-1|16|.|.
TGCAGCGTTGAAGCTCCGGAGCGGGCAACCTACAATGAGCAGTTCTTC
CSVEAPERATYNEQFF
>TRBJ1-5|TRBV20-1|16|TRBD1|.
TGCAGTGCTAGAGATCTCAGGACAGGGAAGAATCAGCCCCAGCATTTT
CSARDLRTGKNQPQHF
>TRBJ1-1|TRBV25-1|16|.|.
TGTGCCAGCATTTTTACGCCTACAGACGGTAACACTGAAGCTTTCTTT
CASIFTPTDGNTEAFF
>TRBJ1-3|TRBV18|15|.|.
TGTGCCAGCTCACCGAGCCTGAGCTCTGGAAACACCATATATTTT
CASSPSLSSGNTIYF
>TRBJ1-3|TRBV5-4|16|.|.
TGTGCCAGCAGCTTGGATTCGGGCGTCTCTGGAAACACCATATATTTT
CASSLDSGVSGNTIYF
>TRBJ2-5|TRBV27|13|TRBD2|.
TGTGCCAGCAGCCGGTACGGGGGGGAGACCCAGTACTTC
CASSRYGGETQYF
>TRBJ1-2|TRBV20-1|13|.|.
TGCAGTGCCCCACCCCCCGGGACTACTCGCTACACCTTC
CSAPPPGTTRYTF
>TRBJ2-7|TRBV24-1|13|.|.
TGTGCCACCAGTGATCCCCAGGGCTTCGAGCAGTACTTC
CATSDPQGFEQYF
>TRBJ2-7|TRBV3-1|14|TRBD1|.
TGTGCCAGCAGCCAAGACAACAGGGGGGACGAGCAGTACTTC
CASSQDNRGDEQYF
>TRBJ1-1|TRBV6-1|13|TRBD1|.
TGTGCCAGCAGTGGAATGACAGGGAGTGAAGCTTTCTTT
CASSGMTGSEAFF
>TRBJ1-2|TRBV5-1|15|TRBD1|.
TGCGCCAGCAGCCTAACGACAGGGGAGGGTCGCGGCTACACCTTC
CASSLTTGEGRGYTF
>TRBJ1-5|TRBV28|13|.|.
TGTGCCAGCAGTGCGGGGGGGGTTCAGCCCCAGCATTTT
CASSAGGVQPQHF
>TRBJ1-3|TRBV6-5|16|.|.
TGTGCCAGCAGTTACGGGGGAGTAGGTCCGTGGAACACCATATATTTT
CASSYGGVGPWNTIYF
>TRBJ2-7|TRBV20-1|13|TRBD2|.
TGCAGTGCTACTAGCGGGAGCTCCTACGAGCAGTACTTC
CSATSGSSYEQYF
>TRBJ1-2|TRBV2|13|.|.
TGTGCCAGCAGTGAAGGAAGCGACTATGGCTACACCTTC
CASSEGSDYGYTF
>TRBJ1-2|TRBV9|14|.|few
TGTGCCAGCAGCGTAGGCCAGAGGAGGGACGGCTACACCTTC
CASSVGQRRDGYTF
>TRBJ1-1|TRBV13|15|.|.
TGTGCCAGCAGCCCCCCATCTAATGGGAACACTGAAGCTTTCTTT
CASSPPSNGNTEAFF
>TRBJ2-3|TRBV10-3|14|.|.
TGTGCCACCCGGAGCAGGGATTTAGCAGATACGCAGTATTTT
CATRSRDLADTQYF
>TRBJ2-1|TRBV18|16|.|.
TGTGCCAGCTCACCTCGGGGAGGTAAGACCTACAATGAGCAGTTCTTC
CASSPRGGKTYNEQFF
>TRBJ1-2|TRBV4-2|17|TRBD1|once
TGTGCCAGCAGCCGCCAAGGGGGCTCCCCCGCTAACTATGGCTACACCTTC
CASSRQGGSPANYGYTF
>TRBJ2-1|TRBV6-5|13|.|.
TGTGCCAGCAGCACCATAAGCTACAATGAGCAGTTCTTC
CASSTISYNEQFF
>TRBJ2-3|TRBV12-3/TRBV12-4|15|.|.
TGTGCCAGCAGTACTCAGGGATTGAGCACAGATACGCAGTATTTT
CASSTQGLSTDTQYF
>TRBJ1-2|TRBV6-1|13|.|.
TGTGCCAGCAGTGAAGGGCCCTCGAGAGGCTACACCTTC
CASSEGPSRGYTF
>TRBJ1-1|TRBV9|15|.|.
TGTGCCAGCAGCGTAGATCACAGGGCGGCCACTGAAGCTTTCTTT
CASSVDHRAATEAFF
>TRBJ1-2|TRBV29-1|13|.|.
TGCAGCGTTGTACACAGGGAGAACTATGGCTACACCTTC
CSVVHRENYGYTF
>TRBJ2-3|TRBV23-1|18|.|.
TGCGCCAGCAGTCAATCCGGAGGGGTGCTTCGTAGCACAGATACGCAGTATTTT
CASSQSGGVLRSTDTQYF